These 27 T cell receptor beta chains came from one sample sequenced in a study of blood T cell repertoires in COVID-19. Method: immunoSEQ multiplex PCR; TCRdb's copy keeps in-frame clones and lacks some. The data show some 85,000 clones, roughly 78% seen once. Sample: peripheral blood. The receptors shown here come from a woman aged 80 or over with acute or convalescent COVID-19.

The genes are TRBV18 and TRBJ2-7; TRBD1 is a possible D gene (6 bases). From germline, CDR1 is KGHSH and CDR2 LQKENI. This CDR3 has 15 residues. V was clipped by 3 bases and J by 0 bases, with 12 bases between them. CDR3 protein: CASSPYRDHSYEQYF. CDR3 sequence (DNA): TGTGCCAGCTCACCCTACAGGGATCACTCCTACGAGCAGTACTTC. Variable domain in full (rest from reference TRBV18 and TRBJ2-7): NAGVMQNPRHLVRRRGQEARLRCSPMKGHSHVYWYRQLPEEGLKFMVYLQKENIIDESGMPKERFSAEFPKEGPSILRIQQVVRGDSAAYFCASSPYRDHSYEQYFGPGTRLTVT.

The chain recombines TRBV21-1 with TRBJ1-1; whether TRBD1, the table's D call, matches the DNA was not checked. TRBV21-1 is tagged as a pseudogene. CDR3 length equals 16 residues. The CDR3 sequence: CASSKRDRGRGTEAFF. Here the CDR3 DNA reads TGTGCCAGCAGCAAGAGGGACAGGGGTCGGGGCACTGAAGCTTTCTTT.

This clone has just one count. The chain joins TRBV4-1 to TRBJ2-5; D may be TRBD2 (6 bases). Germline-derived CDR1 and CDR2 are MGHRA and YSYEKL. This CDR3 spans 14 amino acids. V gave up 1 base and J gave up 5 bases, with 11 bases separating them. CDR3 in DNA: TGCGCCAGCAGCCAAGGCCTAGCGCTCGAGACCCAGTACTTC. Translating it yields CASSQGLALETQYF.

This clone was seen a few times. The chain recombines TRBV2 with TRBJ1-5; D may be TRBD1 (5 bases). Germline values: CDR1 SNHLY, CDR2 FYNNEI. The CDR3 has 15 amino acids. Trimming cost V 6 bases and J 2 bases, with 14 bases left between them. The CDR3: CASRDPGGRNQPQHF. In nucleotides, the CDR3 is TGTGCCAGCAGGGACCCCGGGGGACGCAATCAGCCCCAGCATTTT.

This sequence joins TRBV5-4 and TRBJ1-2; no definite D call. The CDR3 is 16 amino acids. V was shortened by 0 bases and J by 4 bases, with 16 bases between the two germline ends. Germline lookup yields CDR1 SGHNT and CDR2 YYREEE (reference sequence). CDR3 in amino acids: CASSLGSKREAYGYTF. The CDR3 bases are TGTGCCAGCAGCTTGGGGTCGAAGAGGGAGGCCTATGGCTACACCTTC.

CDR3 nucleotide sequence: TGTGCCAGCACCTCCGGACAGGGGAACACTGAAGCTTTCTTT. This codes for CASTSGQGNTEAFF. The chain employs TRBV7-9 and TRBJ1-1; 8 bases agree with TRBD1. The CDR3 spans 14 residues. The trim removed 7 bases at V and 1 base at J, leaving 5 bases unmatched. The germline V gene has CDR1 SEHNR and CDR2 FQNEAQ (reference sequence).

This rearrangement joins TRBV15 to TRBJ2-2; TRBD2 agrees at 9 bases. The CDR3 has 20 residues. Germline V gene sequence: CDR1 LNHNV, CDR2 YYDKDF (reference sequence). V dropped 0 bases and J dropped 5; count of bases not matched to a gene: 16. The CDR3: CATSRDRIAGVGTFTGELFF. As DNA, the CDR3 is TGTGCCACCAGCAGAGATCGAATAGCGGGAGTGGGGACCTTTACCGGGGAGCTGTTTTTT.

This clone has a handful of counts. This chain links TRBV6-6 with TRBJ2-2; D possibly corresponds to TRBD2 (6 bases). V lost 5 bases and J lost 2, with 15 bases in between. This CDR3 is built from 16 residues. Germline lookup yields CDR1 MNHNY and CDR2 SVGAGI (reference sequence). The CDR3 loop is CASSPKVGGNTGELFF. The DNA for the CDR3 is TGTGCCAGCAGTCCCAAGGTGGGGGGAAACACCGGGGAGCTGTTTTTT.

The V and J genes are TRBV9 and TRBJ2-5, with D possibly TRBD2 on 5 matching bases. Between the trimmed V and J ends, which lost 4 bases and 3 bases, there was a span of 16 bases. The CDR3 is 15 amino acids. Germline CDR1 SGDLS, CDR2 YYNGEE. CDR3: CASSSNPGVKETQYF. The DNA of the CDR3 is TGTGCCAGCAGCTCCAACCCCGGGGTTAAAGAGACCCAGTACTTC.

The chain is built from TRBV7-8 and TRBJ2-3; tentative D call: TRBD1 (6 bases). The CDR3 runs to 14 residues. Trimming removed 5 bases at V and 4 bases at J, with 13 bases between. Germline lookup yields CDR1 SGHVS and CDR2 FQNEAQ. The CDR3 DNA reads as TGTGCCAGCAGCGTAACAGGGACCCCAGATACGCAGTATTTT. Protein product: CASSVTGTPDTQYF.

The rearrangement uses TRBV30 and TRBJ1-1; possible D gene TRBD1, 6 bases. Trimming removed 3 bases at V and 9 bases at J, with 17 bases between. Germline values: CDR1 GTSNPN, CDR2 SVGIG (reference sequence). The CDR3 runs to 13 residues. CDR3 DNA: TGTGCCTGGAGCTCATTAGGGGGGGTGAAAGCTTTCTTT. It is translated as CAWSSLGGVKAFF.

The chain combines TRBV5-4 with TRBJ2-7; 8 bases are a match to TRBD1. This CDR3 is 15 amino acids long. The V and J ends lost 4 bases and 3 bases, in that order; junction bases with no gene match: 9. Germline lookup yields CDR1 SGHNT and CDR2 YYREEE (reference sequence). The CDR3 loop reads CASSPKTGANYEQYF. The DNA of the CDR3 is TGTGCCAGCAGCCCAAAGACAGGGGCCAACTACGAGCAGTACTTC.

This clone has just one count. The chain combines TRBV5-1 with TRBJ1-2; 9 nucleotides match TRBD1. V was pared by 4 bases and J by 6 bases, with 7 bases of the junction left unmatched. Per the germline V gene, CDR1 is SGHRS and CDR2 is YFSETQ. The CDR3 contains 14 residues. The CDR3 DNA is TGCGCCAGCAGCGGGGGACAGGGACCGGATGGCTACACCTTC. As protein: CASSGGQGPDGYTF.

CDR3 in DNA: TGTGCCAGCAGTGTCCCTAGAACGGGGGGAAGTGAGCAGTTCTTC. Translated: CASSVPRTGGSEQFF. The chain recombines TRBV2 with TRBJ2-1; 7 bases line up with TRBD2. Germline trimming cut 4 bases from V and 9 bases from J; bases unmatched to any gene: 12. From germline, CDR1 is SNHLY and CDR2 FYNNEI. CDR3 size: 15 residues.

The chain is built from TRBV11-1 and TRBJ1-3; D ambiguous. The CDR3 extends over 12 amino acids. Between the trimmed V and J ends, which lost 5 bases and 5 bases, there was a span of 7 bases. Germline lookup yields CDR1 SGHAT and CDR2 FQDESV (reference sequence). CDR3 nucleotides: TGTGCCAGCAGCCATCCTAGAAACACCATATATTTT. Translation gives CASSHPRNTIYF.

This clone was counted only a few times. The genes are TRBV18 and TRBJ2-1; possible D gene TRBD1, 6 bases. Germline V gives CDR1 KGHSH, CDR2 LQKENI. The ends were cut back, 0 bases at V and 7 bases at J, with 13 bases in the middle. This CDR3 spans 15 amino acids. The chain's CDR3 is CASSPPQGSSNEQFF. The CDR3 DNA reads as TGTGCCAGCTCACCACCGCAGGGGTCATCAAATGAGCAGTTCTTC.

CDR3 in amino acids: CASSLWTRNSETQYF. CDR3 DNA: TGTGCCAGCAGCCTATGGACTAGAAATTCAGAGACCCAGTACTTC. The V and J genes are TRBV3-1 (or the pseudogene TRBV3-2) and TRBJ2-5; 7 nucleotides line up with TRBD2. The V segment lost 4 bases and the J segment 4 bases; nucleotides outside the gene matches: 9. Germline V CDR1 and CDR2: LGHDT, YNNKEL (reference sequence). The CDR3 extends over 15 amino acids.

This chain joins TRBV5-1 and TRBJ2-1, with TRBD2 matching over 15 bases. CDR3 length: 18 residues. CDR1 is SGHRS, CDR2 YFSETQ, per germline. V was clipped by 2 bases and J by 7 bases; unmatched bases: 10. CDR3 region: CASSFRTSGGALGNEQFF. CDR3 nucleotides: TGCGCCAGCAGCTTCCGGACTAGCGGGGGGGCCCTTGGGAATGAGCAGTTCTTC.

This clone is labeled as medium-sized (0.01 to 0.1%). The chain recombines TRBV28 with TRBJ1-4, with 8 bases aligning to TRBD1. J lost 3 bases, V lost 4 bases, and 7 bases had no gene match. CDR1 is MDHEN, CDR2 SYDVKM, per germline. There are 16 residues in the CDR3. The DNA for the CDR3 is TGTGCCAGCAGTTCCCCCGACAGGGGCGCTAATGAAAAACTGTTTTTT. Translation: CASSSPDRGANEKLFF.

This clone has only a few counts. The chain has TRBV18 and TRBJ2-1; unclear D gene. Trimming left V 0 bases short and J 9 bases short, with 3 bases between. The CDR3 sequence is 11 residues long. Germline V gene sequence: CDR1 KGHSH, CDR2 LQKENI. Here the CDR3 DNA reads TGTGCCAGCTCACCACCCGGTGAGCAGTTCTTC. Protein sequence: CASSPPGEQFF. Complete variable domain (other parts from reference TRBV18 and TRBJ2-1): NAGVMQNPRHLVRRRGQEARLRCSPMKGHSHVYWYRQLPEEGLKFMVYLQKENIIDESGMPKERFSAEFPKEGPSILRIQQVVRGDSAAYFCASSPPGEQFFGPGTRLTVL.

This chain uses TRBV13 with TRBJ2-2; 8 bases are shared with TRBD1. The J segment lost 6 bases and the V segment lost 1 base, leaving 7 bases of the junction unmatched. CDR1 is PRHDT and CDR2 is FYEKMQ in the germline V gene (reference sequence). The CDR3 totals 16 residues. The CDR3 is CASSLEGRGRAGELFF. The DNA of the CDR3 is TGTGCCAGCAGCTTAGAAGGCAGGGGGCGCGCCGGGGAGCTGTTTTTT.

This chain connects TRBV5-1 to TRBJ2-1, with 12 bases matching TRBD2. Per germline, CDR1 SGHRS and CDR2 YFSETQ. The CDR3 runs 15 residues. The V gene end was trimmed by 1 base and the J gene end by 6 bases; junction bases not matched to a gene: 2. CDR3 protein: CASSLLAGGLNEQFF. The CDR3 bases are TGCGCCAGCAGCTTGCTAGCGGGAGGGCTCAATGAGCAGTTCTTC.

This chain uses TRBV29-1 with TRBJ1-1, with D maybe TRBD1 (6 bases). V was clipped by 7 bases and J by 4 bases, with 13 bases between them. The germline gives CDR1 SQVTM, CDR2 ANQGSEA. The length of the CDR3 is 12 residues. CDR3 DNA: TGCAGCGCCAAGCAGGGGAGCACTGAAGCTTTCTTT. Translating it yields CSAKQGSTEAFF.

The chain is built from TRBV3-1 (or the pseudogene TRBV3-2) and TRBJ1-6, with TRBD1 matching over 10 bases. CDR1 is LGHDT and CDR2 is YNNKEL in the germline V gene (reference sequence). Germline trimming cut 6 bases from V and 8 bases from J; bases unmatched to any gene: 10. This CDR3 region has 16 residues. CDR3 nucleotides: TGTGCCAGCAGGGGGGGGACAGGGGCCGCTGATTCACCCCTCCACTTT. Residues: CASRGGTGAADSPLHF.

The chain joins TRBV4-1 to TRBJ2-5; 13 positions agree with TRBD2. Germline V gene lookup returns CDR1 MGHRA and CDR2 YSYEKL. The CDR3 runs to 15 residues. Unmatched junction bases numbered 1, after V lost 3 bases and J lost 3 bases. DNA for the CDR3: TGCGCCAGCAGCCATGGACTAGCGGGAGAAGAGACCCAGTACTTC. Translation: CASSHGLAGEETQYF.

The rearrangement uses TRBV6-6 and TRBJ1-2; perhaps TRBD1 as D (5 bases). CDR1 is MNHNY and CDR2 is SVGAGI in the germline V gene (reference sequence). The CDR3 totals 13 residues. Deletions cut 7 bases from V and 8 bases from J, with 17 bases between. The CDR3 loop reads CASKDSGDRGYTF. The CDR3 bases are TGTGCCAGCAAAGACTCGGGGGACCGAGGCTACACCTTC.

This chain uses TRBV5-1 with TRBJ2-5, with 7 bases identical to TRBD2. The CDR3 consists of 15 residues. CDR1 is SGHRS and CDR2 is YFSETQ in the germline V gene. Unmatched junction bases numbered 8, after V lost 4 bases and J lost 2 bases. CDR3 bases: TGCGCCAGCAGCCTAGGGACTAACGAACAAGAGACCCAGTACTTC. As protein: CASSLGTNEQETQYF.